These 25 T cell receptor beta chains were sequenced from one sample in a study of human T cells and chemical hapten exposure (dated by TCRdb to the early 2020s). Taken with the paper, the label for time point translates to: pre-sensitization, week 0. The label giving this sample's treatment or condition can be read as: therapeutic diphenylcyclopropenone sensitization with weekly scalp DPC. The receptor library was made with RACE. This sample was sequenced with a NextSeq 500. TCRdb reran the public reads through fastp at Q25 and MiXCR, keeping productive beta chains. For every CDR3 protein sequence, its rows merge into one entry that carries the most common genes and DNA. Here the sample has 80,000 to 95,000 distinct CDR3 sequences; 8% to 10% occur a single time. Less than 4.5% of the sample goes to the ten largest clones. The sample consisted of whole blood, taken in connection with sensitization to the hapten diphenylcyclopropenone (DPC). These receptors all come from a woman aged 40-49 years with alopecia areata. Some clones in this sample may be carry-over from other donors' samples.

The V and J genes are TRBV19 and TRBJ1-1; 7 positions match TRBD1. Germline lookup yields CDR1 LNHDA and CDR2 SQIVND (reference sequence). The CDR3 has 14 amino acids. V was pared by 9 bases and J by 3 bases, with 10 bases of the junction left unmatched. The CDR3 bases are TGTGCCAGCACTCACATCGACAGGGACACTGAAGCTTTCTTT. Its translation: CASTHIDRDTEAFF. Supplemented by reference TRBV19 and TRBJ1-1, the full variable domain reads DGGITQSPKYLFRKEGQNVTLSCEQNLNHDAMYWYRQDPGQGLRLIYYSQIVNDFQKGDIAEGYSVSREKKESFPLTVTSAQKNPTAFYLCASTHIDRDTEAFFGQGTRLTVV.

This clonotype has only a few counts. This chain links TRBV25-1 with TRBJ2-2; 13 bases are a match to TRBD2. CDR3 length equals 17 residues. Germline V gives CDR1 MGHDK, CDR2 SYGVNS. V lost 5 bases to trimming and J lost 3 bases; unmatched junction nucleotides: 6. The CDR3 region is CASSSRGLAGYTGELFF. The DNA of the CDR3 is TGTGCCAGCAGTAGCCGGGGACTAGCGGGGTACACCGGGGAGCTGTTTTTT.

Many counts were recorded for this clonotype. The chain links TRBV6-2 or TRBV6-3 to TRBJ1-6, with D possibly matching TRBD1 (6 bases). Trimming pared 6 bases from V and 1 base from J, leaving 13 bases between. This CDR3 spans 16 amino acids. Germline V gives CDR1 MNHEY, CDR2 SVGEGT. CDR3 sequence: CASRRGGQSYNSPLHF. The CDR3 nucleotides are TGTGCCAGCAGACGTGGGGGGCAATCCTATAATTCACCCCTCCACTTT.

This clonotype has ten or more counts. V and J are TRBV4-2 and TRBJ1-2; D gene unclear. This CDR3 is 14 amino acids long. V was shortened by 0 bases and J by 4 bases, with 9 bases between the two germline ends. Germline V gives CDR1 LGHNA, CDR2 YNFKEQ. The CDR3, as DNA: TGTGCCAGCAGCCAAGAGGCGAGTCCCTATGGCTACACCTTC. Its translation: CASSQEASPYGYTF.

This clonotype was seen many times. The rearrangement joins TRBV4-3 to TRBJ2-1; possibly TRBD1 or TRBD2 for D (7 bases each). V lost 5 bases and J 9 bases, leaving 17 bases between the germline ends. CDR3 length equals 14 residues. Germline CDR1 LGHNA, CDR2 YSLEER. The CDR3: CASSARGGNGEQFF. The CDR3 bases are TGCGCCAGCAGCGCCAGGGGGGGTAATGGTGAGCAGTTCTTC.

This clonotype occurred a few times. V usage is TRBV7-2 and J usage is TRBJ2-7; D is perhaps TRBD2 (5 bases). CDR1 and CDR2 from the germline V gene are SGHTA and FQGNSA. Trimming removed 2 bases from V and 3 bases from J, with 14 bases in between. This CDR3 has 15 residues. Here the CDR3 DNA reads TGTGCCAGCAGCTTATGGCGCGGGCCCATCTACGAGCAGTACTTC. Residues: CASSLWRGPIYEQYF. The whole variable domain, filled in from reference TRBV7-2 and TRBJ2-7, reads GAGVSQSPSNKVTEKGKDVELRCDPISGHTALYWYRQSLGQGLEFLIYFQGNSAPDKSGLPSDRFSAERTGGSVSTLTIQRTQQEDSAVYLCASSLWRGPIYEQYFGPGTRLTVT.

This clonotype appeared a few times. The V and J genes are TRBV6-1 and TRBJ1-2; maybe TRBD1 (6 bases). CDR1 MNHNS and CDR2 SASEGT come from the germline V gene. The length of the CDR3 is 14 residues. The V gene lost 2 bases and the J gene lost 2 bases, with 9 bases spanning the gap. The CDR3 region is CASSETGQNYGYTF. The CDR3 nucleotides read TGTGCCAGCAGTGAAACCGGACAGAACTATGGCTACACCTTC.

The chain couples TRBV12-3 or TRBV12-4 to TRBJ2-6; D might be TRBD1 (5 bases). The CDR3 is made up of 15 amino acids. The V gene lost 4 bases and the J gene lost 0 bases, with 7 bases spanning the gap. The CDR3 nucleotides are TGTGCCAGCAGTTCAGGGTCCTCTGGGGCCAACGTCCTGACTTTC. Amino acids: CASSSGSSGANVLTF.

This clonotype has more than one count but fewer than ten. This chain links TRBV11-2 with TRBJ2-3; either TRBD1 or TRBD2 may fit D (5 bases each). The ends were cut back, 3 bases at V and 0 bases at J, with 7 bases in the middle. CDR1 is SGHAT, CDR2 FQNNGV, per germline. The CDR3 loop spans 14 amino acids. In DNA, the CDR3 is TGTGCCAGCAGCTTCGGGGCTAGCACAGATACGCAGTATTTT. Its translation is CASSFGASTDTQYF.

There are a few counts of this clonotype. This chain links TRBV7-2 with TRBJ1-1; possible D gene TRBD1, 6 bases. The V gene lost 2 bases and the J gene lost 4 bases, with 14 bases spanning the gap. There are 15 residues in the CDR3. The germline V gene has CDR1 SGHTA and CDR2 FQGNSA. The CDR3: CASSLYREEGTEAFF. In nucleotides, the CDR3 is TGTGCCAGCAGCTTATACAGGGAAGAGGGCACTGAAGCTTTCTTT.

This clonotype was detected many times. The chain employs TRBV6-2 or TRBV6-3 and TRBJ2-7; D ambiguous. This CDR3 comprises 14 residues. Trimming cost V 1 base and J 2 bases, with 9 bases left between them. Germline V gives CDR1 MNHEY, CDR2 SVGEGT. In nucleotides, the CDR3 is TGTGCCAGCAGTTACTTGACAAAGACCTACGAGCAGTACTTC. Protein sequence: CASSYLTKTYEQYF.

Only a few counts were recorded for this clonotype. The J gene is TRBJ1-2, the V gene TRBV6-2 or TRBV6-3, with 10 positions matching TRBD1. CDR3 size: 15 residues. Germline V CDR1 and CDR2: MNHEY, SVGEGT. Trimming at V came to 6 bases and at J to 3 bases, leaving 7 bases not matched to a gene. The CDR3 protein is CASRPTGTGDYGYTF. The CDR3 DNA follows: TGTGCCAGCAGGCCGACCGGGACAGGGGACTATGGCTACACCTTC.

In its sample, this clonotype was seen many times. V usage is TRBV12-3 or TRBV12-4 and J usage is TRBJ1-2; 9 positions match TRBD1. The V and J ends lost 3 bases and 8 bases, in that order; junction bases with no gene match: 4. The CDR3 extends over 13 amino acids. The CDR3 protein is CASSLGQGGGYTF. The CDR3, as DNA: TGTGCCAGCAGTTTGGGACAGGGTGGCGGCTACACCTTC.

There are a few counts of this clonotype. J is TRBJ1-5 and V is TRBV3-1, with unresolved D. This CDR3 contains 13 residues. CDR1 is LGHDT and CDR2 is YNNKEL in the germline V gene (reference sequence). Trimming took 7 bases from V and 9 from J, leaving 16 bases between them. Here the CDR3 reads CASTHVGAGPQHF. The CDR3 DNA sequence: TGTGCCAGCACCCACGTTGGTGCAGGGCCCCAGCATTTT.

The chain couples TRBV10-1 to TRBJ2-7; D gene ambiguous. Germline lookup yields CDR1 WNHNN and CDR2 SYGVQD (reference sequence). The V and J ends lost 3 bases and 6 bases respectively, with 15 bases between them. The CDR3 consists of 14 residues. The chain's CDR3 is CASSEGQVYSEQYF. For the CDR3, the DNA is TGCGCCAGCAGTGAAGGTCAGGTGTATTCCGAGCAGTACTTC.

The table lists this clonotype with a few counts. The J gene is TRBJ1-4, the V gene TRBV11-3; maybe TRBD1 (5 bases). CDR1 and CDR2 from the germline V gene are SGHNT and YENEEA. V lost 0 bases and J 3 bases, leaving 17 bases between the germline ends. CDR3 length: 18 amino acids. The CDR3 protein is CASSLDARRGGANEKLFF. The CDR3 DNA is TGTGCCAGCAGCTTAGACGCGCGTAGGGGAGGGGCTAATGAAAAACTGTTTTTT.

This clonotype appeared many times. The rearrangement links TRBV6-6 to TRBJ1-1, with D perhaps TRBD1 (6 bases). V was clipped by 2 bases and J by 1 base, with 14 bases between them. The CDR3 totals 16 residues. CDR1 MNHNY and CDR2 SVGAGI come from the germline V gene (reference sequence). The CDR3 here is CASSYPEGGRNTEAFF. The CDR3 region has the DNA TGTGCCAGCAGTTACCCCGAGGGGGGAAGGAACACTGAAGCTTTCTTT.

This clonotype was counted only a few times. The chain is built from TRBV29-1 and TRBJ1-2, with D hard to call. This CDR3 contains 12 residues. V was trimmed by 4 bases and J by 0 bases, leaving 6 bases between them. Germline assignment: CDR1 SQVTM and CDR2 ANQGSEA. Here the CDR3 DNA reads TGCAGCGTTGTAGCGTCTAACTATGGCTACACCTTC. Its protein is CSVVASNYGYTF. The variable domain in full, with the rest retrieved from reference TRBV29-1 and TRBJ1-2, is SAVISQKPSRDICQRGTSLTIQCQVDSQVTMMFWYRQQPGQSLTLIATANQGSEATYESGFVIDKFPISRPNLTFSTLTVSNMSPEDSSIYLCSVVASNYGYTFGSGTRLTVV.

This clonotype was seen many times. CDR3 in DNA: TGTGCCAGCAGCTTAGCCTCCGGTGCGGGGGCTATCAATGAGCAGTTCTTC. Amino acid sequence: CASSLASGAGAINEQFF. J is TRBJ2-1 and V is TRBV7-7; maybe TRBD2 (7 bases). The germline gives CDR1 SSHAT, CDR2 FNYEAQ (reference sequence). The CDR3 runs to 17 residues. V shed 0 bases and J shed 6 bases, with 18 bases lying between them.

This clonotype was counted a few times. The chain carries TRBV7-9 and TRBJ2-1; TRBD1 agrees at 8 bases. CDR1 and CDR2 (germline): SEHNR, FQNEAQ (reference sequence). CDR3 length: 12 amino acids. V dropped 5 bases and J dropped 16; count of bases not matched to a gene: 10. This CDR3 reads CASSTGGGSAFF. As DNA, the CDR3 is TGTGCCAGCAGCACAGGGGGAGGTAGCGCTTTCTTC.

The rearrangement links TRBV29-1 to TRBJ2-7; D gene unclear. V lost 2 bases, J lost 1 base, and 12 bases lay in between. CDR3 size: 14 residues. Germline V gene sequence: CDR1 SQVTM, CDR2 ANQGSEA. The CDR3 DNA is TGCAGCGTTGAATCCCCTGGCTCTTCCTACGAGCAGTACTTC. It encodes CSVESPGSSYEQYF.

The chain is built from TRBV6-2 or TRBV6-3 and TRBJ2-3; D is uncertain. The V end was cut by 2 bases, the J end by 4 bases, with 13 bases between. The CDR3 runs to 15 residues. Germline lookup yields CDR1 MNHEY and CDR2 SVGEGT. The CDR3 nucleotides read TGTGCCAGCAGTTACGGGGTTGGCTTAGCAGATACGCAGTATTTT. Translating it yields CASSYGVGLADTQYF.

This clonotype was recorded a few times. The chain recombines TRBV10-3 with TRBJ2-3; 12 positions agree with TRBD2. There are 14 residues in the CDR3. J was trimmed by 6 bases and V by 6 bases; bases with no gene match: 4. From germline, CDR1 is ENHRY and CDR2 SYGVKD. The CDR3 DNA reads TGTGCCATCAGCGGGACTAGCGGGCGGGATACGCAGTATTTT. Protein sequence: CAISGTSGRDTQYF.

The gene calls are TRBV4-2 and TRBJ2-2; 7 nucleotides align to TRBD2. The CDR3 spans 16 residues. CDR1 is LGHNA, CDR2 YNFKEQ, per germline. V lost 4 bases to trimming and J lost 2 bases; unmatched junction nucleotides: 7. The CDR3 nucleotides are TGTGCCAGCAGCCCGCCCGGGACTATAAACACCGGGGAGCTGTTTTTT. This sequence encodes CASSPPGTINTGELFF.

The rearrangement joins TRBV29-1 to TRBJ1-1; the match to TRBD1 covers 10 bases. The CDR3 extends over 12 amino acids. The V and J ends lost 6 bases and 5 bases, in that order; junction bases with no gene match: 3. Germline V gene lookup returns CDR1 SQVTM and CDR2 ANQGSEA. The CDR3 sequence: CSVSDRGTEAFF. CDR3 DNA: TGCAGCGTCTCGGACAGGGGGACTGAAGCTTTCTTT.